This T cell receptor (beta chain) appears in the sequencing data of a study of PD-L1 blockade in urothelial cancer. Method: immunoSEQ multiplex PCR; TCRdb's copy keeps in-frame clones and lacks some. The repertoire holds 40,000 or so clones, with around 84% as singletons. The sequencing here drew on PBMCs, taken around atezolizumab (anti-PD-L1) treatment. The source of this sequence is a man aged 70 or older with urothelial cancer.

The CDR3 spells CASGEADYGYTF. CDR3 coding DNA: TGTGCCAGCGGGGAGGCGGACTATGGCTACACCTTC. The chain carries TRBV6-5 and TRBJ1-2; D remains ambiguous. There are 12 residues in the CDR3. Trimming took 8 bases from V and 3 from J, leaving 10 bases between them. Germline CDR1 MNHEY, CDR2 SVGAGI.